This T cell receptor beta chain was recorded in a study of Ad26.COV2.S vaccination and SARS-CoV-2 variants. As for the study in general: Intramuscular Ad26.COV2.S at 5x10^10 or 1x10^11 viral particles.

The sample holds one count of this clone. Treatment in this sample: some 19 received Ad26.COV2.S at low or high dose, single or two shots; about 5 received placebo; per-sample allocation not given. On day 63 after the first injection, vaccine and placebo recipients gave samples. Germline V gives CDR1 SGHNT, CDR2 YYREEE (reference sequence). Trimming removed 0 bases at V and 2 bases at J, with 8 bases between. The CDR3 runs to 14 residues. Method: immunoSEQ multiplex PCR; TCRdb's copy keeps in-frame clones and lacks some. The sample has some 500,000 clones, approximately 92% seen once; the top ten hold over 2%.

The sequence was collected from a person aged 18-65 years who received the Ad26.COV2.S COVID-19 vaccine or a placebo. The material sequenced was peripheral blood, taken in a trial of Ad26.COV2.S vaccine versus placebo. The genes are TRBV5-4 and TRBJ2-5, with unresolved D. The DNA for the CDR3 is TGTGCCAGCAGCTTGGGTTCAGGACAAGAGACCCAGTACTTC. Translated, it gives CASSLGSGQETQYF.